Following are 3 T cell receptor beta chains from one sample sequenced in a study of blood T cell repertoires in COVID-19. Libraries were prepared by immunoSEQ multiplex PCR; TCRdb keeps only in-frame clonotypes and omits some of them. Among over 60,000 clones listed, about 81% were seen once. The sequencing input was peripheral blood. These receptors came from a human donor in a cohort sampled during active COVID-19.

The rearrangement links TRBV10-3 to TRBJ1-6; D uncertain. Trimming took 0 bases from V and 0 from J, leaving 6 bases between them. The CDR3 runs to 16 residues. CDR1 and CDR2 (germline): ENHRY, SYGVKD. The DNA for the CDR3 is TGTGCCATCAGTGAGTCTCTCCGCTCCTATAATTCACCCCTCCACTTT. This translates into CAISESLRSYNSPLHF.

CDR3 amino acids: CASRRGLGTEAFF. As DNA, the CDR3 is TGTGCCAGCAGGCGAGGGTTGGGCACTGAAGCTTTCTTT. The chain couples TRBV27 to TRBJ1-1; no definite D call. The germline gives CDR1 MNHEY, CDR2 SMNVEV (reference sequence). The CDR3 sequence is 13 residues long. Trimming left V 6 bases short and J 4 bases short, with 12 bases between.

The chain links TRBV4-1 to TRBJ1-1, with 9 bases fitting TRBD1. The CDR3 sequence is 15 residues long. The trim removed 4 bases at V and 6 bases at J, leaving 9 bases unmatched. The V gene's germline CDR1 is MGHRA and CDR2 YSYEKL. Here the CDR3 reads CASSPSGTGTAEAFF. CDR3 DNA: TGCGCCAGCAGCCCCTCTGGGACAGGGACGGCTGAAGCTTTCTTT.